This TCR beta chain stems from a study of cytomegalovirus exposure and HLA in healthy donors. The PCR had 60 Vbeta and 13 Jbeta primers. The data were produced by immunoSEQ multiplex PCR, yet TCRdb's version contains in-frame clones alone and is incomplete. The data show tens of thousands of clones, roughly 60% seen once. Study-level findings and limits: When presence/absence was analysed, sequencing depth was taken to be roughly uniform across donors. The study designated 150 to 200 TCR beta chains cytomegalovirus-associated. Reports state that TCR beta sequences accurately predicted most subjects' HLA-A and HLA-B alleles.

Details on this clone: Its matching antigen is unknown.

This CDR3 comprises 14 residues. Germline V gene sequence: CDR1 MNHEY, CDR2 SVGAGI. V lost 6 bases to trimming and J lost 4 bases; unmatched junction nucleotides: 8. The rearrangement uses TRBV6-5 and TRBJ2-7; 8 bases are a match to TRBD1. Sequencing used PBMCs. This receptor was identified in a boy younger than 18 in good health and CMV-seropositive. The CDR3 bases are TGTGCCAGCAGACCCGCAGGGGGCGAGTACGAGCAGTACTTC. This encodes CASRPAGGEYEQYF.